This T cell receptor beta chain is from a study of cytomegalovirus exposure and HLA in healthy donors. Broader study findings: Later analysis demonstrated an association between a missense DCLRE1C variant and TCR beta V- and J-gene trimming. It was assumed in the presence/absence analyses that sequencing depth was roughly uniform across donors. Cytomegalovirus-associated TCR beta chains were listed, numbering 150 to 200.

Whereas donors were nominally healthy upon sampling, unrecorded immune exposures were probable. CDR1 and CDR2 from the germline V gene are SGHTA and FQGNSA. The CDR3 sequence is 13 residues long. Trimming pared 6 bases from V and 3 bases from J, leaving 11 bases between. Of note for this clone: The antigen remains undetermined.

A multiplex PCR was run with 60 Vbeta primers and 13 Jbeta primers. Profiling relied on immunoSEQ multiplex PCR, and the TCRdb table lists in-frame clones only, not all of them. Among 150,000 to 200,000 clones listed, 75% to 90% were seen once. Input material: PBMCs. This receptor was identified in a girl under 18 in good health and CMV-seropositive. The chain joins TRBV7-2 to TRBJ1-1; D is unresolved. The CDR3 DNA reads as TGTGCCAGCAGGTTCAGTTCAGACACTGAAGCTTTCTTT. This codes for CASRFSSDTEAFF.